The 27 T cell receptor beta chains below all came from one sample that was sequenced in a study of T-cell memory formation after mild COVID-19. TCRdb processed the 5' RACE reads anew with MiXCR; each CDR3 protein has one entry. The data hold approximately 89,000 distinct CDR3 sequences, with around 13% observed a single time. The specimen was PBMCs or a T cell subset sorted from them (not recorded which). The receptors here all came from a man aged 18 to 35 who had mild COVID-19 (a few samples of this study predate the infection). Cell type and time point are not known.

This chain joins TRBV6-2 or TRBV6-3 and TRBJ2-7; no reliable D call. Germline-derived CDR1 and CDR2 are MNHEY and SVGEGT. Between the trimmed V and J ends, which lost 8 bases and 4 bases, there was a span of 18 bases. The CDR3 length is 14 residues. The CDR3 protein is CASRQDELIYEQYV. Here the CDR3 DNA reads TGTGCCAGCCGGCAGGATGAACTTATTTACGAGCAGTACGTC.

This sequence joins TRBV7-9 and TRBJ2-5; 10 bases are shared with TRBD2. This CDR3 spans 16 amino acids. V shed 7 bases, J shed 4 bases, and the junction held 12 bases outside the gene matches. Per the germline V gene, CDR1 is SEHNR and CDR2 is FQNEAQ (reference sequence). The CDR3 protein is CASTPPSGGAGETQYF. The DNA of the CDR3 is TGTGCCAGCACCCCCCCAAGCGGGGGGGCCGGAGAGACCCAGTACTTC.

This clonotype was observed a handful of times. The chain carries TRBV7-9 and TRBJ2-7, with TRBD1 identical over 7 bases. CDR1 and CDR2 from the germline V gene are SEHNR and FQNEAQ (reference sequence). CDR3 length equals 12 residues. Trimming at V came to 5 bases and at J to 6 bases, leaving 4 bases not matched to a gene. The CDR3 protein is CASSDREFEQYF. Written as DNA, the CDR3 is TGTGCCAGCAGCGACAGGGAATTCGAGCAGTACTTC.

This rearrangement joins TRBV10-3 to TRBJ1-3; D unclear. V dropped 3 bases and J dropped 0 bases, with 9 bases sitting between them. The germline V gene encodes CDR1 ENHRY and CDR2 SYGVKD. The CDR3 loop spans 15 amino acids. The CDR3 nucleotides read TGTGCCATCAGTGAAACAGCCAACTCTGGAAACACCATATATTTT. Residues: CAISETANSGNTIYF.

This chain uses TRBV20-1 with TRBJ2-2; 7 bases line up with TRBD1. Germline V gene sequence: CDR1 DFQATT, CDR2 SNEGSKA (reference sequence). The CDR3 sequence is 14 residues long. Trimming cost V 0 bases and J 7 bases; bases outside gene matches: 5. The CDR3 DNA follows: TGCAGTGCTAGAGAAGGACAGGACAGCGGGGAGCTGTTTTTT. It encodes CSAREGQDSGELFF.

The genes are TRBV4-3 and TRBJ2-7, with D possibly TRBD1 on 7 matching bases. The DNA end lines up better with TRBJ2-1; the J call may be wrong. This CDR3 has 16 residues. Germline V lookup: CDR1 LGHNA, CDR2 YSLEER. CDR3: CASSQWRDSSYNEQFF. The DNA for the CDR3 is TGCGCCAGCAGCCAATGGCGGGACAGCTCCTACAATGAGCAGTTCTTC.

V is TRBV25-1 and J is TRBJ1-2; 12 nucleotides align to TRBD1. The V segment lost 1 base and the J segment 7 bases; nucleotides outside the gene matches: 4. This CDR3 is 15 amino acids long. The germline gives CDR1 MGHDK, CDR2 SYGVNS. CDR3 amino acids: CASSESGTGGFGYTF. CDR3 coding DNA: TGTGCCAGCAGTGAATCGGGGACAGGGGGCTTTGGCTACACCTTC.

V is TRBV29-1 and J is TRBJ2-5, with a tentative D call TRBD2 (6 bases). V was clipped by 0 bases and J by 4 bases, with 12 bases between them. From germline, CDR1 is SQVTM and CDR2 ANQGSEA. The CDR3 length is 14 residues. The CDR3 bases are TGCAGCGTTGAAGAAGGTGGAGGGACAGAGACCCAGTACTTC. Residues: CSVEEGGGTETQYF.

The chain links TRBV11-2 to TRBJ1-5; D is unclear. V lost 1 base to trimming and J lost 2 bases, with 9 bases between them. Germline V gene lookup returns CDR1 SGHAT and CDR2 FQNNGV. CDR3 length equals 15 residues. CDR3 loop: CASSLGDIGNQPQHF. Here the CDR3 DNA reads TGTGCCAGCAGCTTAGGGGATATTGGCAATCAGCCCCAGCATTTT.

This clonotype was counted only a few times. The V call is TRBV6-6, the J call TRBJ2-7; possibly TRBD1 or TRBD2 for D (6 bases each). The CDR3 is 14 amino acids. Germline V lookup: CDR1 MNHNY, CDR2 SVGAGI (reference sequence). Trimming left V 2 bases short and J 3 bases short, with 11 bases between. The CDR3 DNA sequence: TGTGCCAGCAGTTACAGGGGGAGGTTCTACGAGCAGTACTTC. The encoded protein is CASSYRGRFYEQYF.

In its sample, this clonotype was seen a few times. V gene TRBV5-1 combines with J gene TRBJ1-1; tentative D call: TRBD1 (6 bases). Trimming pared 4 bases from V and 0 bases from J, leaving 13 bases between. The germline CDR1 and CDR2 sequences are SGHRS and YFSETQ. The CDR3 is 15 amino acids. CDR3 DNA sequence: TGCGCCAGCAGCACCGGACAGTCCATGAACACTGAAGCTTTCTTT. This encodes CASSTGQSMNTEAFF.

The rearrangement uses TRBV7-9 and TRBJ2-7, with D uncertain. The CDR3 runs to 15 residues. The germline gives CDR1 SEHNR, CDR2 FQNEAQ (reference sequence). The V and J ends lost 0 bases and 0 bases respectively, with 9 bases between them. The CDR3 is CASSLAGMGSYEQYF. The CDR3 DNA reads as TGTGCCAGCAGCTTAGCCGGCATGGGCTCCTACGAGCAGTACTTC.

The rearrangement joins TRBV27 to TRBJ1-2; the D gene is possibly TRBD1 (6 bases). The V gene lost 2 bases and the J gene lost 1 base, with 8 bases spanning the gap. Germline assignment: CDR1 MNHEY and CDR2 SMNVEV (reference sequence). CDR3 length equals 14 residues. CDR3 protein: CASSLGGGNYGYTF. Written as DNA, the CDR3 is TGTGCCAGCAGTTTAGGGGGCGGTAACTATGGCTACACCTTC.

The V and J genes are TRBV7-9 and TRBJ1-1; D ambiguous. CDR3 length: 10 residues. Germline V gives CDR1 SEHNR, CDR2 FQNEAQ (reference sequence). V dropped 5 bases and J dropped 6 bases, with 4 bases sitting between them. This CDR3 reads CASSAAEAFF. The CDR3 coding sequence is TGTGCCAGCAGCGCAGCTGAAGCTTTCTTT.

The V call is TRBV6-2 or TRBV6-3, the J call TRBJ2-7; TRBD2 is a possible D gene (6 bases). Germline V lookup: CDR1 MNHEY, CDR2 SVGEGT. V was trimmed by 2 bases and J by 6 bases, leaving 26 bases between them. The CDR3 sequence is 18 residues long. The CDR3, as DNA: TGTGCCAGCAGTTACAGTCCGGGGGACCCTACCTGGGTCGCCGAGCAGTACGTC. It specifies CASSYSPGDPTWVAEQYV.

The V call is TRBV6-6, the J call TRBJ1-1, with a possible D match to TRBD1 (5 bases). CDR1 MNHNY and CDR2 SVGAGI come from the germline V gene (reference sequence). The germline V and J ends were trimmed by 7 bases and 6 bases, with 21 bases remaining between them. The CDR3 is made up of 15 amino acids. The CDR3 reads CASIRAIGSGPEAFF. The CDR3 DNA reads TGTGCCAGCATTCGAGCAATCGGCTCAGGGCCTGAAGCTTTCTTT.

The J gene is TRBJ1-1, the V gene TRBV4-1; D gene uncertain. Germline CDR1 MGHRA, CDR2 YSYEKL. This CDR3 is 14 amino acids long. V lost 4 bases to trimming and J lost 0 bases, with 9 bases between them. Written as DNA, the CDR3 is TGCGCCAGCAGCCCCTCCCAACTGAACACTGAAGCTTTCTTT. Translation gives CASSPSQLNTEAFF.

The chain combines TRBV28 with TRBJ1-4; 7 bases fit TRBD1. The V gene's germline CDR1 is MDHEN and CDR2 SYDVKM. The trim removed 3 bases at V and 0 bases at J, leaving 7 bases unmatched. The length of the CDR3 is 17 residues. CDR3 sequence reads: CASSFSGTVATNEKLFF. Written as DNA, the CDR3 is TGTGCCAGCAGTTTCTCTGGGACAGTTGCAACTAATGAAAAACTGTTTTTT.

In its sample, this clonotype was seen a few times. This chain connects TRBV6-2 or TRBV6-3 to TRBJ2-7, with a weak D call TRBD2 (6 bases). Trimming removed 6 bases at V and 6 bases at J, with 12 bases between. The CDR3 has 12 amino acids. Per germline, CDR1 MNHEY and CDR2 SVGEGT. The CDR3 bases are TGTGCCAGCAGGGGGGGTCGTCCCGAGCAGTACGTC. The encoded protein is CASRGGRPEQYV.

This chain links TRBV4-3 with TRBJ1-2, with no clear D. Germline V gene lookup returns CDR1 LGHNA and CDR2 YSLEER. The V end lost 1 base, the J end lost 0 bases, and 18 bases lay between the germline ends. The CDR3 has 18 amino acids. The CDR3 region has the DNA TGCGCCAGCAGCCAAGTCGCGGCAGGCCTCTTAGCTAACTATGGCTACACCTTC. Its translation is CASSQVAAGLLANYGYTF.

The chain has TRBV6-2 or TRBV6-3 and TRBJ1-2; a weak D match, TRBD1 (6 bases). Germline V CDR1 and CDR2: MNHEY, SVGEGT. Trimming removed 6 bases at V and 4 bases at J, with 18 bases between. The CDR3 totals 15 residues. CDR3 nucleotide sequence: TGTGCCAGCAGGGAGGACAGAGATGATGGCTATGGCTACACCTTC. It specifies CASREDRDDGYGYTF.

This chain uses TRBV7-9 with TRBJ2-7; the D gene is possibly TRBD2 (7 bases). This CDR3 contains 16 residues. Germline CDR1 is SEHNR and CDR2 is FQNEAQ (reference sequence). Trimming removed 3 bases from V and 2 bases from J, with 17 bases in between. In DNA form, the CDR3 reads TGTGCCAGCAGCTTGGGGGGGCTCCCGCGTCCCTACGAGCAGTACTTC. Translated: CASSLGGLPRPYEQYF.

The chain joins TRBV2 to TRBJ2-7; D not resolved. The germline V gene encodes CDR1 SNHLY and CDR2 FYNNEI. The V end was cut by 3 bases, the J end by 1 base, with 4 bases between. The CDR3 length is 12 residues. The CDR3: CASSDRSYEQYV. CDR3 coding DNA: TGTGCCAGCAGTGACAGGTCCTACGAGCAGTACGTC.

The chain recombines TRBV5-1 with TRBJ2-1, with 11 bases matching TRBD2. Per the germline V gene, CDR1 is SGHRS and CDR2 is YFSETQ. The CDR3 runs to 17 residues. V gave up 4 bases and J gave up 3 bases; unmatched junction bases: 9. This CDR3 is CASSHGTSGFSYNEQFF. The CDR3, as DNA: TGCGCCAGCAGCCATGGGACTAGCGGATTTAGCTACAATGAGCAGTTCTTC.

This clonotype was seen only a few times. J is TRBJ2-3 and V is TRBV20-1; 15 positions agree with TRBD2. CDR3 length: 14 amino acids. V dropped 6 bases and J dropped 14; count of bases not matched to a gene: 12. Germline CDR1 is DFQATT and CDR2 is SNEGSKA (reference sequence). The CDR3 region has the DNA TGCAGTGCGGGCGGAGGGACTAGCGGGGGGTGGTCGTATTTT. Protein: CSAGGGTSGGWSYF.

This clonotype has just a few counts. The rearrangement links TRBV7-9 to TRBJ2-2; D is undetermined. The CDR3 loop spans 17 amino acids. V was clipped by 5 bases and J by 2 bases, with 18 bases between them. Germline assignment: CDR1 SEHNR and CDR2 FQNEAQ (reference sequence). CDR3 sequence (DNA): TGTGCCAGCAGCCTGGGCCGACGGACCCCAAACACCGGGGAGCTGTTTTTT. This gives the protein CASSLGRRTPNTGELFF.

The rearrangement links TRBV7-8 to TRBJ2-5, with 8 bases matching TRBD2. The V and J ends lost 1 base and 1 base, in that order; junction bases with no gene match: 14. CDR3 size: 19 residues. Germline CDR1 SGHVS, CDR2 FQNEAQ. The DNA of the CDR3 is TGTGCCAGCAGCTTAGTAAGGTCGGGACTAGGGGTTTCCCAAGAGACCCAGTACTTC. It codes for CASSLVRSGLGVSQETQYF.